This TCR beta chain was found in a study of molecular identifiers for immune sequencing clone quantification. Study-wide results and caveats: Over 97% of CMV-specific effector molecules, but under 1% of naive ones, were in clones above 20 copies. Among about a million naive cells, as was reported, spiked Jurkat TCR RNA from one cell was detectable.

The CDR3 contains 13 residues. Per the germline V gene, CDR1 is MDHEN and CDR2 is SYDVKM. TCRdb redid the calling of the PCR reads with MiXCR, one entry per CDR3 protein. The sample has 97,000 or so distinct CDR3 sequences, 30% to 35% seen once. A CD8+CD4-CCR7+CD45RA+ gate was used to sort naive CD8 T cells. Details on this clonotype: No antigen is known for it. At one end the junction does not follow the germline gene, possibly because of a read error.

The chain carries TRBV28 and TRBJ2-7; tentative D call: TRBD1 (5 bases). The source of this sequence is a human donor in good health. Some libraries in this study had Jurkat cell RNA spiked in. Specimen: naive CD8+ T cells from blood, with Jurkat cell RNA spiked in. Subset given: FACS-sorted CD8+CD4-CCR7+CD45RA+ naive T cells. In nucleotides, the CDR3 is TGTGCCAGAGGGCCCTCTGGGGCCTACGGGCAGTACTTC. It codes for CARGPSGAYGQYF.